This entry describes one T cell receptor (beta chain). Its antigen remains unidentified. The table came from immunoSEQ multiplex PCR; TCRdb's copy has only in-frame clones and leaves some out. The sample has some 350,000 clones, approximately 87% seen once. This sample was taken from a study of Ad26.COV2.S vaccination and SARS-CoV-2 variants. Study as a whole: It was the COV1001 Ad26.COV2.S trial arm that included the donor. Findings of the study overall: An underestimation of total T cell responses may have resulted from the TCR breadth and depth analyses. Placebo recipients showed lower spike-specific TCR breadth than vaccinees.

The CDR3 is 13 amino acids. Trimming left V 3 bases short and J 7 bases short, with 10 bases between. Germline values: CDR1 MGHDK, CDR2 SYGVNS. The treatment was: over 15 received Ad26.COV2.S at low or high dose, single or two shots; about 5 received placebo; per-sample allocation not given. Samples were taken on day 63 after the first vaccine or placebo injection. Spike of the Wuhan-strain SARS-CoV-2 was expressed by an Ad26 vector, which formed the vaccine. The chain employs TRBV25-1 and TRBJ1-5; the D is unclear. The receptor was isolated from a person aged 18-60 years who received the Ad26.COV2.S COVID-19 vaccine or a placebo. This material consisted of peripheral blood, taken in a trial of Ad26.COV2.S vaccine versus placebo. The CDR3 coding sequence is TGTGCCAGCAGTGAGGGGTGGCCGCAGCCCCAGCATTTT. Translation gives CASSEGWPQPQHF.